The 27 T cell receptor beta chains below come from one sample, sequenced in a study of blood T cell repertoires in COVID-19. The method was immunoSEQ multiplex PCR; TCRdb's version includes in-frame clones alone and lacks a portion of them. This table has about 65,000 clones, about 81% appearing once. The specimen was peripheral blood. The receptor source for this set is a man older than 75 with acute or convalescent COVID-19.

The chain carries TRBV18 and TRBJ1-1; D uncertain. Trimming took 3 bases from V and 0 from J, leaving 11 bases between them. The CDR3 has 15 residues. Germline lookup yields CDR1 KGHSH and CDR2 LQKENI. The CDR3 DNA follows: TGTGCCAGCTCACCGTCCCCACTAGTGAACACTGAAGCTTTCTTT. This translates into CASSPSPLVNTEAFF.

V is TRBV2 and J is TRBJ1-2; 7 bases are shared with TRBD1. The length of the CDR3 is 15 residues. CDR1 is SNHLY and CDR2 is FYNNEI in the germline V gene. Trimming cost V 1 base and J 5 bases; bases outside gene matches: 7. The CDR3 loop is CASSEEIGTVYGYTF. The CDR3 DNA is TGTGCCAGCAGTGAAGAAATTGGGACAGTTTATGGCTACACCTTC.

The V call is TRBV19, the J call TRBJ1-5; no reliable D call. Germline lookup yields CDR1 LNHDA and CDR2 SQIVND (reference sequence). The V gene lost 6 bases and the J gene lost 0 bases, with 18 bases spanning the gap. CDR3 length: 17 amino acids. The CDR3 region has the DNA TGTGCCAGTAGGGCAGATGTTTCACCCTTTAGCAATCAGCCCCAGCATTTT. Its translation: CASRADVSPFSNQPQHF.

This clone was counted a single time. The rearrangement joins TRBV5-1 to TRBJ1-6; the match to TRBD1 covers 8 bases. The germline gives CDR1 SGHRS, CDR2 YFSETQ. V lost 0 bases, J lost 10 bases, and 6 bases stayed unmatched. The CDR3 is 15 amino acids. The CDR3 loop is CASSLGQGRGSPLHF. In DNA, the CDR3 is TGCGCCAGCAGCTTGGGACAGGGGAGGGGGTCACCCCTCCACTTT.

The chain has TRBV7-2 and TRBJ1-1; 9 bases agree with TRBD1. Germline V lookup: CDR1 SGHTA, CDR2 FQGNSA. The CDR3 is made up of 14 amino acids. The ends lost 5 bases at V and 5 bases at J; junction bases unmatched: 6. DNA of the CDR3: TGTGCCAGCAGCCCACAGGGGGCGAGTACTGAAGCTTTCTTT. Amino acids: CASSPQGASTEAFF.

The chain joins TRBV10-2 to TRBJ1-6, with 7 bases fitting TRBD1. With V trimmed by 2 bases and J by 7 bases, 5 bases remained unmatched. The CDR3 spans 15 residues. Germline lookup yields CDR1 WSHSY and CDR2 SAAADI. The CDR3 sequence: CASSEGRTGNSPLHF. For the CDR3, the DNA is TGCGCCAGCAGTGAGGGGAGGACAGGCAATTCACCCCTCCACTTT.

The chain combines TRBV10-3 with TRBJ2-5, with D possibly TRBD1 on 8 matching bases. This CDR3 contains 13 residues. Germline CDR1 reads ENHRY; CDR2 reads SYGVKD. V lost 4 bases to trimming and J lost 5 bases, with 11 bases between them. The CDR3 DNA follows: TGTGCCATCAGTGTACAGGGGGGGGAGACCCAGTACTTC. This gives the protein CAISVQGGETQYF.

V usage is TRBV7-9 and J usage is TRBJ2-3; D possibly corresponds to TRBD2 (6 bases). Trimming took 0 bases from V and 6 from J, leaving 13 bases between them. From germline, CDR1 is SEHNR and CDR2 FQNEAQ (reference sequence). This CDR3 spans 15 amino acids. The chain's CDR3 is CASSLAAGTLDTQYF. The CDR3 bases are TGTGCCAGCAGCTTAGCAGCGGGCACCCTCGATACGCAGTATTTT.

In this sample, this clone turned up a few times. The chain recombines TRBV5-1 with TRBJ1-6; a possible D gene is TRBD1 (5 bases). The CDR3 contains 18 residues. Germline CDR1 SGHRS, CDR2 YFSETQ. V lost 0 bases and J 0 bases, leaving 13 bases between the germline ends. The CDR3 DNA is TGCGCCAGCAGCTTGGCCGTCGGGGGAAGCTCCTATAATTCACCCCTCCACTTT. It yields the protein CASSLAVGGSSYNSPLHF.

CDR3 sequence: CASSPTAQGAYGYTF. The CDR3 nucleotides read TGTGCCAGCTCGCCCACGGCTCAGGGGGCGTATGGCTACACCTTC. The rearrangement uses TRBV18 and TRBJ1-2; TRBD1 agrees at 8 bases. Per germline, CDR1 KGHSH and CDR2 LQKENI. V dropped 6 bases and J dropped 5; count of bases not matched to a gene: 11. CDR3 size: 15 residues. Variable domain in full (rest from reference TRBV18 and TRBJ1-2): NAGVMQNPRHLVRRRGQEARLRCSPMKGHSHVYWYRQLPEEGLKFMVYLQKENIIDESGMPKERFSAEFPKEGPSILRIQQVVRGDSAAYFCASSPTAQGAYGYTFGSGTRLTVV.

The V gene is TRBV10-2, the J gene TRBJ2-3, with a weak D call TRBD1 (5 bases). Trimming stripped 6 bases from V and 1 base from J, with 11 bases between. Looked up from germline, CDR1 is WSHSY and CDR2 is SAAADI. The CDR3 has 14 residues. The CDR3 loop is CASSGQGRTDTQYF. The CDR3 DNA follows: TGCGCCAGCAGCGGACAAGGCCGCACAGATACGCAGTATTTT.

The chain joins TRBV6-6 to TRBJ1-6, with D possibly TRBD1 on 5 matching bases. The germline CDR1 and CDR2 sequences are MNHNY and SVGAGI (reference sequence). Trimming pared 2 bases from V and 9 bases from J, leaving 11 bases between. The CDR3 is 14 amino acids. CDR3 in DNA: TGTGCCAGCAGTTACGGCAGGGATGTTTCACCCCTCCACTTT. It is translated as CASSYGRDVSPLHF.

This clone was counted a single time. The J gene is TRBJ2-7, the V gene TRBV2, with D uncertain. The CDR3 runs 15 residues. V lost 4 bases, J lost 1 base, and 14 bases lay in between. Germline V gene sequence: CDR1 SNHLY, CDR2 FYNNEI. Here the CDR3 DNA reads TGTGCCAGCAGTGTTCGGCAGGCGATATCCTACGAGCAGTACTTC. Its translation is CASSVRQAISYEQYF.

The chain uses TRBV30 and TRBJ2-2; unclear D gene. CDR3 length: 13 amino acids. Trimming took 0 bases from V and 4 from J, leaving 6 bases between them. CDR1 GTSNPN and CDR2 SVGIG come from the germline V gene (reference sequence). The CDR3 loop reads CAWSVIPTGELFF. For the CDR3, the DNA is TGTGCCTGGAGTGTCATCCCCACCGGGGAGCTGTTTTTT.

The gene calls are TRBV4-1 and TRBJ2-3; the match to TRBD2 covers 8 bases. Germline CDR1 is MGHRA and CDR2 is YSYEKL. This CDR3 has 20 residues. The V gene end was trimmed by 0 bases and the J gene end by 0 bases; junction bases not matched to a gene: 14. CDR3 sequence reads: CASSQDQVIAGRPSTDTQYF. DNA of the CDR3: TGCGCCAGCAGCCAAGATCAGGTAATAGCGGGGCGTCCAAGCACAGATACGCAGTATTTT.

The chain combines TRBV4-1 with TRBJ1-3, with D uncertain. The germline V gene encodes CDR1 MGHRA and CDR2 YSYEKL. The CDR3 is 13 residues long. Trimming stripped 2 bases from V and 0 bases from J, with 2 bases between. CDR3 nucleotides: TGCGCCAGCAGCCAACGCTCTGGAAACACCATATATTTT. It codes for CASSQRSGNTIYF.

CDR3 DNA sequence: TGTGCCAGCTCAACCGGGACAGCGTCCACTGAAGCTTTCTTT. This translates into CASSTGTASTEAFF. The J gene is TRBJ1-1, the V gene TRBV18; 7 nucleotides agree with TRBD1. The trim removed 5 bases at V and 4 bases at J, leaving 7 bases unmatched. This CDR3 region has 14 residues. Germline CDR1 and CDR2: KGHSH and LQKENI.

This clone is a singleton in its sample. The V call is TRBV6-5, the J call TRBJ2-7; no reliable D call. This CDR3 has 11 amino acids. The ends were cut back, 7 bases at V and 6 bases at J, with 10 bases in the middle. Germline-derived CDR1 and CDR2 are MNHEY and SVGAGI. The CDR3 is CASTTFVEQYF. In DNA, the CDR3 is TGTGCCAGCACCACTTTTGTCGAGCAGTACTTC.

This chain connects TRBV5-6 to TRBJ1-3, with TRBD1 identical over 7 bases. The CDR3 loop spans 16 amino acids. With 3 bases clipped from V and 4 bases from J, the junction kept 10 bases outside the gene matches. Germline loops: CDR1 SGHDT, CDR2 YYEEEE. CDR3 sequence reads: CASSSPGQRTGNTIYF. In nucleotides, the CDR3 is TGTGCCAGCAGCTCACCGGGACAGAGGACGGGAAACACCATATATTTT.

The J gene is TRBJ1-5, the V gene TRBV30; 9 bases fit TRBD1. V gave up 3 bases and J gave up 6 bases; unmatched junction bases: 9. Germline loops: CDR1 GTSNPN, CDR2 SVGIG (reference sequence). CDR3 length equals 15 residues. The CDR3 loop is CAWSDNTGGSQPQHF. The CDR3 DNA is TGTGCCTGGAGCGACAACACAGGGGGCAGTCAGCCCCAGCATTTT.

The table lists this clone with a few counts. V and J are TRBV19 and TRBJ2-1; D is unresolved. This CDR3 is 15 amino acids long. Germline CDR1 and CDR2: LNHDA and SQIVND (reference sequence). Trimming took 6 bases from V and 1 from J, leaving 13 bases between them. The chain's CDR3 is CASSPAEASYNEQFF. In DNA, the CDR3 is TGTGCCAGTAGCCCCGCCGAGGCGTCCTACAATGAGCAGTTCTTC.

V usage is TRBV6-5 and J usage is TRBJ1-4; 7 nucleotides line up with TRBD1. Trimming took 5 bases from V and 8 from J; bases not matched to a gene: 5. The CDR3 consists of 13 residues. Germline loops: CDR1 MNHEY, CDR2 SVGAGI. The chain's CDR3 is CASSPRQGEKLFF. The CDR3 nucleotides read TGTGCCAGCAGTCCCCGACAGGGCGAAAAACTGTTTTTT.

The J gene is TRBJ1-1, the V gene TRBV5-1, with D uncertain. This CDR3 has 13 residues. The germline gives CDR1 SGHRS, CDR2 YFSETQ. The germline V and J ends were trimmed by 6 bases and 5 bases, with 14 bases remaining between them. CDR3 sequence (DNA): TGCGCCAGCACCACGACTGGAAAAACTGAAGCTTTCTTT. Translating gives CASTTTGKTEAFF. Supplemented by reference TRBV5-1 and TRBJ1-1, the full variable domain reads KAGVTQTPRYLIKTRGQQVTLSCSPISGHRSVSWYQQTPGQGLQFLFEYFSETQRNKGNFPGRFSGRQFSNSRSEMNVSTLELGDSALYLCASTTTGKTEAFFGQGTRLTVV.

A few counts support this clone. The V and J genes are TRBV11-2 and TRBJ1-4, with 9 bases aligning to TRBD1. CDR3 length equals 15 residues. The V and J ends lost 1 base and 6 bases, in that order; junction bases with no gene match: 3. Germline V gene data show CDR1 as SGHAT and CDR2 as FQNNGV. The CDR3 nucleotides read TGTGCCAGCAGCTTAGGACAGGGGGAAGATGAAAAACTGTTTTTT. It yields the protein CASSLGQGEDEKLFF.

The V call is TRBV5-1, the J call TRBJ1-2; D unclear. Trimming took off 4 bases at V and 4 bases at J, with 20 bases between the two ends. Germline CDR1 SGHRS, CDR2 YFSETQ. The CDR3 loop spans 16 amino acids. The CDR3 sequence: CASSAGVGRSGYGYTF. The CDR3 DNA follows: TGCGCCAGCAGCGCTGGGGTAGGGCGCAGCGGCTATGGCTACACCTTC.

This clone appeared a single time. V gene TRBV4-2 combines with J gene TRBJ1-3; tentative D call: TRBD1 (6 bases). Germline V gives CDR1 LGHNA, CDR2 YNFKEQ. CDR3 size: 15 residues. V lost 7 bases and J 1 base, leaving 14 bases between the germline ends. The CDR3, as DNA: TGTGCCAGCAACACGGGACAAGTGTCTGGAAACACCATATATTTT. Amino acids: CASNTGQVSGNTIYF.

CDR3 DNA sequence: TGTGCCAGCTCACCAGACAGAACGACCTGTGGCTACACCTTC. Its translation is CASSPDRTTCGYTF. The chain recombines TRBV18 with TRBJ1-2, with a weak D call TRBD1 (5 bases). CDR3 length equals 14 residues. CDR1 and CDR2 (germline): KGHSH, LQKENI. Trimming shortened V by 2 bases and J by 7 bases, and 14 bases separated the two germline ends.